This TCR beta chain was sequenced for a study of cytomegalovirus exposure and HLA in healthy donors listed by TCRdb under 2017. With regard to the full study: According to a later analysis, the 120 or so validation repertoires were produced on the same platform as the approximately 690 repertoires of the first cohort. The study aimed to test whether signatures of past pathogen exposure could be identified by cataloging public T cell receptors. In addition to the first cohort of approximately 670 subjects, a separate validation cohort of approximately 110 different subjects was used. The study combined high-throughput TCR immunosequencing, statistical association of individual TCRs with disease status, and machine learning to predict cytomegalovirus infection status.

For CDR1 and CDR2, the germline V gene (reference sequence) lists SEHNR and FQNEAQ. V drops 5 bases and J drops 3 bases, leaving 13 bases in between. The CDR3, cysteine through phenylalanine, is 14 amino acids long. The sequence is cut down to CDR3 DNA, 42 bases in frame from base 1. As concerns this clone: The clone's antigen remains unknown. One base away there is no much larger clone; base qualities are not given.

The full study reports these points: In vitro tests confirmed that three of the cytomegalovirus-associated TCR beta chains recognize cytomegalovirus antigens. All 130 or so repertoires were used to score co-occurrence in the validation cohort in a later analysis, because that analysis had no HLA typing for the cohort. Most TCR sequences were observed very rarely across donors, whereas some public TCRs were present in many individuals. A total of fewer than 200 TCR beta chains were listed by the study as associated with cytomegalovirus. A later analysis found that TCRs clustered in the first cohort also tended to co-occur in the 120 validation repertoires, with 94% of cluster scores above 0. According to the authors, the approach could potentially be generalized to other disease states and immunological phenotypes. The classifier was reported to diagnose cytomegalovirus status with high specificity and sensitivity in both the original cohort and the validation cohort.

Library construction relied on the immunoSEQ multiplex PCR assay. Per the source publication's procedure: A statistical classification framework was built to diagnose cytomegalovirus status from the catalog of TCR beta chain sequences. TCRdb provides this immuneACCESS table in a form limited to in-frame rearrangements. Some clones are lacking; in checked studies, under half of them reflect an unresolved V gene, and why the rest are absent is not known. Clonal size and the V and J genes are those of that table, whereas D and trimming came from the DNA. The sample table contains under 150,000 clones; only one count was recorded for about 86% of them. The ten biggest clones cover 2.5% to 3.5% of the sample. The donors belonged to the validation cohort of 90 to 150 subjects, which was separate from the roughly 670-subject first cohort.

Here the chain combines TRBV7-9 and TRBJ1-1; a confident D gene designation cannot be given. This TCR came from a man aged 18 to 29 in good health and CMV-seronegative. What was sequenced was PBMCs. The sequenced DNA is TGTGCCAGCAGCACTACAAGACCTGACACTGAAGCTTTCTTT. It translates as CASSTTRPDTEAFF.